This passage covers 32 T cell receptor beta chains from one sample sequenced in a study of low-dose radiotherapy and immunotherapy resistance in tumors (dated by TCRdb to between 2021 and 2024). The sequencer was an Illumina HiSeq 2500. First-strand cDNA was synthesized with Superscript III and a set of TRAV- and TRBV-specific primers, covering both TCRalpha and TCRbeta chains. A roughly 19-cycle PCR with Phusion amplified the TCRs, pairing a constant-region primer with the adapter that was attached to the V primers. TCRdb redid the processing of the public reads, applying fastp at Q25 and MiXCR, and retained in-frame beta chains. A single entry per CDR3 protein holds the most common genes and DNA from its merged rows. The sample table holds 100,000 or so distinct CDR3 sequences, of which around 21% were seen once. Clones ranked in the top ten supply approximately 4% of the sample. The sample's time point, from its label and the paper: after trial treatment. The sample's treatment or condition, from its label and the paper: LDRT plus nivolumab, ipilimumab, low-dose cyclophosphamide and aspirin (RACIN trial).

Sample: PBMCs, taken after low-dose radiotherapy plus immunotherapy. These receptors all stem from a male donor with prostate cancer.

V and J are TRBV20-1 and TRBJ2-7; D is possibly TRBD1 (6 bases). CDR1 and CDR2 (germline): DFQATT, SNEGSKA (reference sequence). The ends were cut back, 3 bases at V and 5 bases at J, with 8 bases in the middle. The CDR3 length is 11 residues. CDR3 in DNA: TGCAGTGCTAGCTGGACAGACGAGCAGTACTTC. Translation gives CSASWTDEQYF.

The rearrangement links TRBV20-1 to TRBJ2-1; D could derive from TRBD1 or TRBD2 (6 bases each). CDR1 and CDR2 (germline): DFQATT, SNEGSKA (reference sequence). The CDR3 extends over 15 amino acids. V was pared by 2 bases and J by 6 bases, with 17 bases between. DNA for the CDR3: TGCAGTGCTAGATCGGTGGGGGGCAGCGGCAATGAGCAGTTCTTC. It translates to CSARSVGGSGNEQFF.

This clonotype was detected ten times or more. The chain joins TRBV12-5 to TRBJ1-5; possible D gene TRBD1, 6 bases. The CDR3 has 13 residues. The V gene lost 6 bases and the J gene lost 4 bases, with 10 bases spanning the gap. Germline V lookup: CDR1 LGHNT, CDR2 FRNRAP. The CDR3 spells CASGTGLNQPQHF. DNA of the CDR3: TGTGCTAGTGGCACAGGGTTGAATCAGCCCCAGCATTTT.

The J gene is TRBJ1-2, the V gene TRBV29-1; D remains ambiguous. The CDR3 has 11 amino acids. V gave up 7 bases and J gave up 0 bases, with 6 bases separating them. CDR1 SQVTM and CDR2 ANQGSEA come from the germline V gene. This chain's CDR3 is CSGQTNYGYTF. The CDR3 DNA reads TGCAGCGGGCAAACTAACTATGGCTACACCTTC.

A note on this clonotype: The likely explanation is a read error, given a far larger clone one base away. CDR3 region: CASNPRTASENGYTF. The CDR3 DNA is TGTGCCAGCAACCCCAGGACAGCTTCTGAGAATGGCTACACCTTC. V gene TRBV12-1 combines with J gene TRBJ1-2; TRBD1 was called by the table and not checked on the DNA. TRBV12-1 is classified as a pseudogene. The CDR3 contains 15 residues.

For this clonotype: The junction shows a germline mismatch at one end, possibly a read error. The J gene is TRBJ2-5, the V gene TRBV7-3; TRBD2 agrees at 10 bases. The end of the DNA is better explained by TRBJ2-7, so the J call may be wrong. CDR3 length equals 16 residues. Germline CDR1 SGHTA, CDR2 FQGTGA. The DNA for the CDR3 is TGCGCCAGCAGCCCACTTCTAGCGGGAGAAACCCACGAGCAGTACTTC. It translates to CASSPLLAGETHEQYF.

This clonotype showed up many times. The chain employs TRBV7-2 and TRBJ2-7, with 11 bases lining up with TRBD2. Per the germline V gene, CDR1 is SGHTA and CDR2 is FQGNSA. V trimming: 6 bases; J trimming: 2 bases; junction bases outside the gene matches: 3. The length of the CDR3 is 14 residues. As DNA, the CDR3 is TGTGCCAGCAGTCGTAGCGGGGGGGCCTACGAGCAGTACTTC. Its translation: CASSRSGGAYEQYF.

This clonotype has ten or more counts. The V gene is TRBV11-2, the J gene TRBJ2-3; D unresolved. Between the trimmed V and J ends, which lost 0 bases and 4 bases, there was a span of 8 bases. CDR3 length: 14 amino acids. Germline V gives CDR1 SGHAT, CDR2 FQNNGV. CDR3 DNA: TGTGCCAGCAGCTTAGATCGTTGGGCAGATACGCAGTATTTT. It codes for CASSLDRWADTQYF.

This clonotype occurred many times. The chain combines TRBV21-1 with TRBJ1-5. TRBV21-1 is a documented pseudogene. CDR3 size: 18 residues. CDR3 DNA: TGTGCCAGCAGCTCCCTCAAGGCCCGGGACCAGAAAAATCAGCCCCAGCATTTT. Its translation: CASSSLKARDQKNQPQHF.

Here the CDR3 reads CASSQRTSGNTIYF. The CDR3, as DNA: TGTGCCAGCAGCCAACGGACGTCTGGAAACACCATATATTTT. The V and J genes are TRBV14 and TRBJ1-3; no firm D call. The germline gives CDR1 SGHDN, CDR2 FVKESK. Trimming took off 2 bases at V and 1 base at J, with 6 bases between the two ends. CDR3 size: 14 residues.

This clonotype was recorded at least ten times. V usage is TRBV5-1 and J usage is TRBJ2-7, with 8 bases aligning to TRBD2. J lost 5 bases, V lost 2 bases, and 6 bases had no gene match. Germline V lookup: CDR1 SGHRS, CDR2 YFSETQ. The CDR3 is 14 amino acids. CDR3 sequence: CASSLRRGGHEQYF. CDR3 DNA: TGCGCCAGCAGCTTAAGACGGGGGGGCCACGAGCAGTACTTC.

This chain uses TRBV20-1 with TRBJ1-2; D not certain. Germline V gene data show CDR1 as DFQATT and CDR2 as SNEGSKA (reference sequence). Trimming took off 0 bases at V and 8 bases at J, with 13 bases between the two ends. There are 13 residues in the CDR3. In nucleotides, the CDR3 is TGCAGTGCTAGAGATTCCCCCTCGAGAGGCTACACCTTC. Protein sequence: CSARDSPSRGYTF.

This clonotype was detected ten times or more. The chain joins TRBV7-9 to TRBJ2-5; 10 bases map to TRBD2. The CDR3 has 15 residues. Germline CDR1 is SEHNR and CDR2 is FQNEAQ (reference sequence). V lost 7 bases to trimming and J lost 4 bases; unmatched junction nucleotides: 9. CDR3 bases: TGTGCCAGCAAATATAGCGGGGGGCCCACAGAGACCCAGTACTTC. It translates to CASKYSGGPTETQYF.

As for this clonotype: A far larger clone is a single base away, which makes a read error likely. CDR3 residues: CASSLTTGGFSPLHF. The CDR3 DNA follows: TGTGCCAGCAGCTTGACTACAGGGGGTTTTTCACCCCTCCACTTT. The rearrangement joins TRBV13 to TRBJ1-6; 8 bases fit TRBD1. The trim removed 3 bases at V and 9 bases at J, leaving 7 bases unmatched. Germline V gene lookup returns CDR1 PRHDT and CDR2 FYEKMQ (reference sequence). The CDR3 extends over 15 amino acids.

The CDR3 DNA reads TGCGCCAGCAGCTTGCCTAGCGGGGGGGATAATGAGCAGTTCTTC. Translated, it gives CASSLPSGGDNEQFF. V is TRBV5-1 and J is TRBJ2-1; 12 bases agree with TRBD2. CDR3 size: 15 residues. Losses at the gene ends were 1 base for V and 7 bases for J; bases not matched to a gene: 3. Germline loops: CDR1 SGHRS, CDR2 YFSETQ.

Many counts were recorded for this clonotype. The gene calls are TRBV3-1 and TRBJ1-5; no clear D. The CDR3 spans 12 residues. Germline V gene lookup returns CDR1 LGHDT and CDR2 YNNKEL (reference sequence). V lost 3 bases to trimming and J lost 3 bases, with 3 bases between them. CDR3 residues: CASSQPNQPQHF. The CDR3 region has the DNA TGTGCCAGCAGCCAGCCCAATCAGCCCCAGCATTTT.

This chain joins TRBV27 and TRBJ1-1; no firm D call. CDR1 is MNHEY, CDR2 SMNVEV, per germline (reference sequence). The CDR3 spans 15 residues. V was clipped by 5 bases and J by 4 bases, with 17 bases between them. CDR3 residues: CASSPSTDLTTEAFF. DNA for the CDR3: TGTGCCAGCAGTCCCTCGACGGATTTAACCACTGAAGCTTTCTTT.

This clonotype was observed many times. This chain connects TRBV11-2 to TRBJ2-7; no clear D gene. There are 14 residues in the CDR3. The ends were cut back, 0 bases at V and 0 bases at J, with 6 bases in the middle. Germline-derived CDR1 and CDR2 are SGHAT and FQNNGV. The chain's CDR3 is CASSLERTSYEQYF. CDR3 in DNA: TGTGCCAGCAGCTTAGAGCGGACCTCCTACGAGCAGTACTTC.

The gene calls are TRBV27 and TRBJ2-5, with D perhaps being TRBD1 or TRBD2 (5 bases each). Germline CDR1 MNHEY, CDR2 SMNVEV (reference sequence). CDR3 length: 19 residues. Trimming removed 3 bases from V and 5 bases from J, with 28 bases in between. CDR3 sequence (DNA): TGTGCCAGCAGTTTCTTAGAGGGGCCGCACCCCTCCAGGAAGGAGACCCAGTACTTC. As protein: CASSFLEGPHPSRKETQYF.

This clonotype was counted many times. The chain joins TRBV3-1 to TRBJ1-2; the D is unclear. V was clipped by 0 bases and J by 3 bases, with 11 bases between them. The germline V gene has CDR1 LGHDT and CDR2 YNNKEL (reference sequence). The CDR3 runs 15 residues. The CDR3 sequence is CASSQEVWLDYGYTF. The CDR3 coding sequence is TGTGCCAGCAGCCAAGAGGTGTGGCTAGACTATGGCTACACCTTC.

This clonotype was seen many times. This chain uses TRBV6-5 with TRBJ1-3; perhaps TRBD1 as D (5 bases). The V gene's germline CDR1 is MNHEY and CDR2 SVGAGI. This CDR3 is built from 15 residues. Trimming removed 6 bases at V and 2 bases at J, with 14 bases between. This CDR3 reads CASSRADRAGNTIYF. For the CDR3, the DNA is TGTGCCAGCAGCCGAGCCGACAGAGCTGGAAACACCATATATTTT.

This clonotype was detected many times. The chain recombines TRBV12-3 or TRBV12-4 with TRBJ2-4; D gene ambiguous. CDR3 length: 15 amino acids. The V end lost 2 bases, the J end lost 3 bases, and 11 bases lay between the germline ends. The CDR3 reads CASSLRAQVKNIQYF. In DNA form, the CDR3 reads TGTGCCAGCAGTTTACGAGCTCAGGTCAAAAACATTCAGTACTTC.

The rearrangement links TRBV11-2 to TRBJ2-1; 8 nucleotides align to TRBD1. The trim removed 5 bases at V and 2 bases at J, leaving 8 bases unmatched. The germline CDR1 and CDR2 sequences are SGHAT and FQNNGV. The CDR3 consists of 16 residues. CDR3 DNA: TGTGCCAGCAGCAACCGGGACAGGTCAACCTACAATGAGCAGTTCTTC. Amino acids: CASSNRDRSTYNEQFF.

This clonotype was picked up many times. This chain links TRBV6-6 with TRBJ1-3; the D gene is possibly TRBD1 (6 bases). The germline V gene has CDR1 MNHNY and CDR2 SVGAGI (reference sequence). The CDR3 totals 17 residues. V lost 0 bases to trimming and J lost 0 bases, with 12 bases between them. The CDR3 region has the DNA TGTGCCAGCAGTTACTCGACAGGCCCCTTCTCTGGAAACACCATATATTTT. Translating gives CASSYSTGPFSGNTIYF.

This clonotype was counted many times. The rearrangement joins TRBV4-2 to TRBJ2-5; 7 bases are shared with TRBD1. J lost 0 bases, V lost 4 bases, and 8 bases had no gene match. This CDR3 is 16 amino acids long. CDR1 and CDR2 from the germline V gene are LGHNA and YNFKEQ. The CDR3 nucleotides read TGTGCCAGCAGCCCAACTAGGGGGCGGAACCAAGAGACCCAGTACTTC. It is translated as CASSPTRGRNQETQYF.

This clonotype was counted at least ten times. The chain is built from TRBV11-2 and TRBJ1-1; 8 bases are shared with TRBD1. Germline CDR1 is SGHAT and CDR2 is FQNNGV. Trimming removed 5 bases from V and 3 bases from J; junction bases left unmatched: 5. The CDR3 spans 14 residues. The CDR3 region has the DNA TGTGCCAGCAGCCCCGGACAGGGATACACTGAAGCTTTCTTT. Translating gives CASSPGQGYTEAFF.

This clonotype has a count of ten or more. V is TRBV19 and J is TRBJ1-6, with D hard to call. This CDR3 has 14 residues. V was shortened by 10 bases and J by 8 bases, with 18 bases between the two germline ends. Germline V gene lookup returns CDR1 LNHDA and CDR2 SQIVND (reference sequence). The CDR3: CATQDLGKDSPLHF. The CDR3 DNA reads TGTGCCACCCAGGACCTCGGGAAGGATTCACCCCTCCACTTT.

This clonotype appeared many times. This chain connects TRBV5-3 to TRBJ2-5; 7 bases are shared with TRBD1. Being an ORF, TRBV5-3 has a function that is uncertain. V was pared by 8 bases and J by 1 base, with 14 bases of the junction left unmatched. This CDR3 has 16 residues. CDR3 in DNA: TGTGCCAGCAGCCCGAAACGGGACAGCATCCAAGAGACCCAGTACTTC. This codes for CASSPKRDSIQETQYF.

The chain carries TRBV29-1 and TRBJ2-5, with 7 bases lining up with TRBD2. J lost 1 base, V lost 6 bases, and 2 bases had no gene match. This CDR3 spans 12 amino acids. Looked up from germline, CDR1 is SQVTM and CDR2 is ANQGSEA. CDR3 DNA: TGCAGCGTATCGGGGGGCCAAGAGACCCAGTACTTC. It yields the protein CSVSGGQETQYF. Looking up the rest from reference TRBV29-1 and TRBJ2-5 gives the full variable domain: SAVISQKPSRDICQRGTSLTIQCQVDSQVTMMFWYRQQPGQSLTLIATANQGSEATYESGFVIDKFPISRPNLTFSTLTVSNMSPEDSSIYLCSVSGGQETQYFGPGTRLLVL.

This rearrangement joins TRBV11-2 to TRBJ2-1; 7 bases fit TRBD2. The V segment lost 5 bases and the J segment 8 bases; nucleotides outside the gene matches: 9. The CDR3 is 14 residues long. Germline V gene lookup returns CDR1 SGHAT and CDR2 FQNNGV. The CDR3 bases are TGTGCCAGCAGCACCGGACTAGTTTCTCATGAGCAGTTCTTC. Its protein product is CASSTGLVSHEQFF.

This clonotype was detected many times. The rearrangement uses TRBV5-4 and TRBJ2-5; tentatively, D is TRBD2 (5 bases). Germline V CDR1 and CDR2: SGHNT, YYREEE (reference sequence). Trimming cost V 4 bases and J 5 bases, with 12 bases left between them. The CDR3 loop spans 13 amino acids. CDR3: CASSGSPSETQYF. The CDR3 DNA reads TGTGCCAGCAGCGGGAGCCCTTCTGAGACCCAGTACTTC.

This rearrangement joins TRBV5-5 to TRBJ1-1; no clear D. Germline lookup yields CDR1 SGHKS and CDR2 YYEKEE (reference sequence). Trimming took off 5 bases at V and 1 base at J, with 12 bases between the two ends. CDR3 length equals 14 residues. DNA for the CDR3: TGTGCCAGCAGTCCCGAAGGGTGGAACACTGAAGCTTTCTTT. This gives the protein CASSPEGWNTEAFF.